Listed below are T cell receptor beta chains from one sample, sequenced in a study of beta chain features in type 1 diabetes. Repertoires were generated with immunoSEQ multiplex PCR, while TCRdb's copy carries only in-frame clones and drops some. The sample lists roughly 160,000 clones, almost 8% occurring once. The sequenced sample was central memory CD4+ T cells from blood. The receptors were sampled from a man aged 18 to 35 with type 1 diabetes. CDR3s include the opening cysteine and the closing phenylalanine or tryptophan.

TRBV30 CAWSASGDTQYF
TRBV30 CAWSGTSGSQFF
TRBV9 CASSLGTIPSQFF
TRBV6-5 CASSSASGGAGEQFF
TRBV4-3 CASSQGYREGYTEAFF
TRBV7-9 CASSLELAGDTQYF
TRBV7-2 CASSLREGGGRYNEQFF
TRBV5-1 CASRLAGEYNEQFF
TRBV28 CASSLRQRETQYF
TRBV10-3 CAISDREDTQYF
TRBV6-6 CAREGDTQYF
TRBV5-1 CASSADGQVVGTF
TRBV5-4 CASSQQDTRSGANVLTF
TRBV7-7 CASSLATAETQYF
TRBV14 CASSQAAFTGQETQYF
TRBV28 CASSPGTSGRYTQYF
TRBV9 CASSTTKGALHF
TRBV7-2 CASSHLARTGAYEQYF
TRBV28 CASGQSYEQYF
TRBV7-9 CASSRGQGTTQYF
TRBV28 CASSTRSGANVLTF
TRBV5-1 CASSLGNRGGTEAFF
TRBV4-2 CASSQAEDQPQHF
TRBV20-1 CSARREIGQYF
TRBV7-2 CASRGSSYNEQFF
TRBV11-2 CASSLASAGGRYF
TRBV29-1 CSAGTAYEQYF
TRBV7-9 CASSGLLAYTDTQYF
TRBV11-1 CASSSSGSSYEQYF
TRBV7-2 CASSLGLGYEQYF
TRBV11-3 CASSPSFSGGAAADTQYF
TRBV7-2 CASSFRDTQYF
TRBV29-1 CSVAQGTRTDTQYF
TRBV11-3 CASSSDNEQFF
TRBV6-1 CASRARQGAGDTQYF
TRBV27 CASSSGQGNADTQYF
TRBV7-2 CASSLTQVSEAFF
TRBV28 CASSFTGGAGANVLTF
TRBV7-2 CASGGRVTDTQYF
TRBV9 CASSVDMKSGYTF
TRBV5-1 CASTNSGASIGNEQFF
TRBV9 CASSVDGGGGGYTF
TRBV7-9 CASSPGLAGASEQFF
TRBV5-1 CASSLSGDSSTDTQYF
TRBV20-1 CSAITRNTQYF
TRBV6-5 CASRYTGGDNQPQHF
TRBV9 CASSVEPWLAGQETQYF
TRBV7-9 CASSPGSSRSREAFF
TRBV11-2 CASSQLQDGNTEAFF
TRBV9 CASSFASGSTDTQYF
TRBV28 CASSRVGEANYGYTF